Below, one T cell receptor (beta chain) is given with its context. Its antigen remains unidentified. TCRdb recomputed calls from the 5' RACE reads with MiXCR, one row per CDR3 protein. The table records some 290,000 distinct CDR3 sequences, around 15% of them present only once. Trimming shortened V by 3 bases and J by 3 bases, and 9 bases separated the two germline ends. The CDR3 spans 12 residues. CDR1 and CDR2 from the germline V gene are DFQATT and SNEGSKA (reference sequence). This sample is part of a study of T-cell memory formation after mild COVID-19. General study findings and limits: Contracting clones from day 15 to 85 had balanced CD4/CD8; later expanders favoured CD4+.

Sequenced sample: PBMCs or a T cell subset sorted from them (not recorded which). This TCR was recovered from a man younger than 30 who had mild COVID-19 (a few samples of this study predate the infection). Cell type and time point are not known. The chain links TRBV20-1 to TRBJ2-7; possibly TRBD2 for D (5 bases). This CDR3 is CSASGLHYEQYF. CDR3 nucleotide sequence: TGCAGTGCTAGCGGACTTCACTACGAGCAGTACTTC.